Following are 4 T cell receptor beta chains from one sample sequenced in a study of liver allograft versus peripheral blood T cells. Study-wide background: Transplanted livers held T cell receptor repertoires, and these were compared with repertoires in recipients' peripheral blood.

TCRdb used MiXCR to reprocess the reads, holding one entry per CDR3 protein. The sample includes some 900 distinct CDR3 sequences, 15% to 20% seen only once; the top ten take roughly 15%. The origin of the receptors is a human patient who had a liver transplant. Certain T cells may be donor cells from the graft.

This clonotype was seen more than once but under ten times. This rearrangement joins TRBV3-1 to TRBJ2-1, with D possibly matching TRBD1 (6 bases). Trimming removed 4 bases at V and 2 bases at J, with 15 bases between. The CDR3 loop spans 16 amino acids. Germline V gives CDR1 LGHDT, CDR2 YNNKEL (reference sequence). The CDR3 loop is CASSRRRDRTYNEQFF. The CDR3 region has the DNA TGTGCCAGCAGCCGGAGGAGAGACAGGACCTACAATGAGCAGTTCTTC.

Judged by abundance, this clonotype is large. This sequence joins TRBV15 and TRBJ1-6, with D perhaps matching TRBD1 (5 bases). Germline loops: CDR1 LNHNV, CDR2 YYDKDF (reference sequence). V was cut by 3 bases and J by 0 bases, with 6 bases left in between. The CDR3 is 15 residues long. CDR3 nucleotides: TGTGCCACCAGCAGCGACAGCTCCTATAATTCACCCCTCCACTTT. Its protein product is CATSSDSSYNSPLHF. The full variable domain, its missing parts supplied by reference TRBV15 and TRBJ1-6, is DAMVIQNPRYQVTQFGKPVTLSCSQTLNHNVMYWYQQKSSQAPKLLFHYYDKDFNNEADTPDNFQSRRPNTSFCFLDIRSPGLGDTAMYLCATSSDSSYNSPLHFGNGTRLTVT.

The J gene is TRBJ1-3, the V gene TRBV2; D remains unclear. Germline values: CDR1 SNHLY, CDR2 FYNNEI. The CDR3 length is 16 residues. The V and J ends lost 6 bases and 1 base respectively, with 16 bases between them. In nucleotides, the CDR3 is TGTGCCAGCAGGGCCCCAGTCCCCTTATCTGGAAACACCATATATTTT. It is translated as CASRAPVPLSGNTIYF.

By share of the sample, this clonotype is large. The V call is TRBV6-6, the J call TRBJ2-7, with D hard to call. CDR1 MNHNY and CDR2 SVGAGI come from the germline V gene (reference sequence). The CDR3 runs to 14 residues. Trimming stripped 2 bases from V and 0 bases from J, with 8 bases between. CDR3 sequence reads: CASSYEALSYEQYF. Written as DNA, the CDR3 is TGTGCCAGCAGTTACGAGGCCCTCTCCTACGAGCAGTACTTC.